These 27 T cell receptor beta chains originate from one sample sequenced in a study of blood T cell repertoires in COVID-19. The table came from immunoSEQ multiplex PCR; TCRdb's copy has only in-frame clones and leaves some out. The sample lists under 250,000 clones; 92% were seen once. Sequenced material: peripheral blood. The receptors shown here come from a man aged 55 to 70 with COVID-19, enrolled during active disease.

The V gene is TRBV9, the J gene TRBJ2-1, with 12 bases matching TRBD2. With V trimmed by 2 bases and J by 8 bases, 5 bases remained unmatched. The CDR3 runs 15 residues. Per the germline V gene, CDR1 is SGDLS and CDR2 is YYNGEE. Here the CDR3 DNA reads TGTGCCAGCAGCGTCTCTAGCGGGGGGGCGGATGAGCAGTTCTTC. Translation: CASSVSSGGADEQFF.

This chain uses TRBV29-1 with TRBJ1-2; D unresolved. Germline V lookup: CDR1 SQVTM, CDR2 ANQGSEA. V was cut by 5 bases and J by 0 bases, with 10 bases left in between. The CDR3 covers 13 residues. The CDR3 region has the DNA TGCAGCGTTCGATTCGGGACTAACTATGGCTACACCTTC. Amino acids: CSVRFGTNYGYTF.

The chain is built from TRBV19 and TRBJ2-1, with D hard to call. The CDR3 is made up of 14 amino acids. The V end lost 3 bases, the J end lost 3 bases, and 9 bases lay between the germline ends. CDR1 is LNHDA and CDR2 is SQIVND in the germline V gene (reference sequence). DNA of the CDR3: TGTGCCAGTAGTATCAAGCTGTACTACAATGAGCAGTTCTTC. Protein sequence: CASSIKLYYNEQFF.

In regard to this clone: Additional DNA sequences in this sample encode the identical CDR3. The chain employs TRBV10-2 and TRBJ1-5, with D unresolved. The CDR3 contains 14 residues. The V and J ends lost 2 bases and 2 bases respectively, with 7 bases between them. The V gene's germline CDR1 is WSHSY and CDR2 SAAADI. The CDR3 DNA sequence: TGCGCCAGCAGTGAGCTCGTCCGCAATCAGCCCCAGCATTTT. Its protein is CASSELVRNQPQHF.

This sequence joins TRBV7-9 and TRBJ2-3; TRBD2 agrees at 9 bases. The germline CDR1 and CDR2 sequences are SEHNR and FQNEAQ (reference sequence). Trimming at V came to 5 bases and at J to 0 bases, leaving 6 bases not matched to a gene. This CDR3 is built from 16 residues. The CDR3 is CASSHLAGTSTDTQYF. In DNA, the CDR3 is TGTGCCAGCAGCCACCTAGCGGGAACTAGCACAGATACGCAGTATTTT.

V is TRBV29-1 and J is TRBJ2-7; tentative D call: TRBD2 (6 bases). The V and J ends lost 3 bases and 8 bases respectively, with 17 bases between them. The CDR3 runs 13 residues. From germline, CDR1 is SQVTM and CDR2 ANQGSEA. The CDR3 loop is CSVDADSAGKQYF. CDR3 coding DNA: TGCAGCGTTGATGCAGACTCCGCGGGGAAGCAGTACTTC.

The chain combines TRBV14 with TRBJ2-7, with TRBD1 matching 8 bases. J was trimmed by 7 bases and V by 1 base; bases with no gene match: 9. Germline values: CDR1 SGHDN, CDR2 FVKESK. CDR3 length equals 15 residues. DNA for the CDR3: TGTGCCAGCAGCCAAGCCAGGGGACAGGCCGGTGAGCAGTACTTC. As protein: CASSQARGQAGEQYF.

V is TRBV5-1 and J is TRBJ2-7; D is possibly TRBD1 (6 bases). The V end lost 4 bases, the J end lost 4 bases, and 18 bases lay between the germline ends. The germline gives CDR1 SGHRS, CDR2 YFSETQ. CDR3 length: 15 residues. The CDR3 nucleotides read TGCGCCAGCAGCCCGGCCCAGGGGATAGGGTACGAGCAGTACTTC. Protein sequence: CASSPAQGIGYEQYF.

The chain recombines TRBV7-9 with TRBJ2-1, with TRBD2 matching 7 bases. The germline V gene has CDR1 SEHNR and CDR2 FQNEAQ (reference sequence). CDR3 length equals 13 residues. The V segment lost 5 bases and the J segment 8 bases; nucleotides outside the gene matches: 6. The CDR3 DNA sequence: TGTGCCAGCAGCCAGGGAGGGTACGATGAGCAGTTCTTC. Its protein product is CASSQGGYDEQFF.

The rearrangement links TRBV30 to TRBJ1-2; TRBD1 matches at 9 bases. The CDR3 consists of 16 residues. Trimming at V came to 4 bases and at J to 5 bases, leaving 14 bases not matched to a gene. Germline-derived CDR1 and CDR2 are GTSNPN and SVGIG (reference sequence). The CDR3 loop is CAWIRTGEEERYGYTF. The CDR3 DNA sequence: TGTGCCTGGATACGGACAGGGGAGGAAGAGAGGTATGGCTACACCTTC.

The chain links TRBV6-5 to TRBJ1-2, with 9 positions matching TRBD1. V was clipped by 4 bases and J by 5 bases; unmatched bases: 5. This CDR3 is 14 amino acids long. Germline V gives CDR1 MNHEY, CDR2 SVGAGI. CDR3 nucleotides: TGTGCCAGCAGTTCCGGGACAGGGAGGTATGGCTACACCTTC. Residues: CASSSGTGRYGYTF.

This clone was found once. The gene calls are TRBV7-9 and TRBJ1-2; 7 bases line up with TRBD1. Trimming removed 7 bases from V and 8 bases from J; junction bases left unmatched: 10. The length of the CDR3 is 13 residues. Germline CDR1 is SEHNR and CDR2 is FQNEAQ (reference sequence). In DNA, the CDR3 is TGTGCCAGCACCATCTCAGGGGGTTTCGGCTACACCTTC. Translating gives CASTISGGFGYTF.

The chain employs TRBV27 and TRBJ2-7; 11 bases fit TRBD2. Germline CDR1 MNHEY, CDR2 SMNVEV (reference sequence). CDR3 size: 18 residues. V was clipped by 5 bases and J by 0 bases; unmatched bases: 12. CDR3: CASSDAAPSGRSSYEQYF. As DNA, the CDR3 is TGTGCCAGCAGTGACGCAGCTCCTAGCGGGAGGAGCTCCTACGAGCAGTACTTC.

The gene calls are TRBV30 and TRBJ2-7; weak D call: TRBD2 (5 bases). Between the trimmed V and J ends, which lost 2 bases and 5 bases, there was a span of 13 bases. CDR1 is GTSNPN and CDR2 is SVGIG in the germline V gene (reference sequence). This CDR3 is 13 amino acids long. The CDR3, as DNA: TGTGCCTGGAGTAAGATGAAGGGAGACGAGCAGTACTTC. Encoded protein: CAWSKMKGDEQYF.

In DNA, the CDR3 is TGTGCCAGCAGTCTACTGGGGCCCAATCAGCCCCAGCATTTT. Translating gives CASSLLGPNQPQHF. The rearrangement uses TRBV7-2 and TRBJ1-5; TRBD1 might be the D (5 bases). The ends were cut back, 6 bases at V and 3 bases at J, with 12 bases in the middle. This CDR3 has 14 amino acids. Germline V gene sequence: CDR1 SGHTA, CDR2 FQGNSA.

The rearrangement uses TRBV6-1 and TRBJ2-7, with TRBD1 as a possible D gene (6 bases). The germline V and J ends were trimmed by 0 bases and 3 bases, with 15 bases remaining between them. Germline V lookup: CDR1 MNHNS, CDR2 SASEGT. The CDR3 runs to 16 residues. Written as DNA, the CDR3 is TGTGCCAGCAGTGAAGCGCAAGGACAGATGGTCTACGAGCAGTACTTC. This gives the protein CASSEAQGQMVYEQYF.

In nucleotides, the CDR3 is TGTGCCAGCAGCTCCGGGACTCCCCGAAATGAGCAGTTCTTC. Translation gives CASSSGTPRNEQFF. The chain links TRBV6-5 to TRBJ2-1, with a tentative D call TRBD2 (6 bases). The CDR3 runs to 14 residues. Trimming took off 6 bases at V and 7 bases at J, with 16 bases between the two ends. Germline V CDR1 and CDR2: MNHEY, SVGAGI.

The chain uses TRBV7-3 and TRBJ2-1; 11 bases are a match to TRBD2. Trimming removed 6 bases from V and 4 bases from J; junction bases left unmatched: 5. CDR3 length: 15 residues. The V gene's germline CDR1 is SGHTA and CDR2 FQGTGA. The CDR3, as DNA: TGTGCCAGCAGGGGGACTAGCGGAGCGTACAATGAGCAGTTCTTC. This translates into CASRGTSGAYNEQFF.

V gene TRBV29-1 combines with J gene TRBJ2-7, with D perhaps matching TRBD2 (5 bases). CDR3 length equals 13 residues. Per germline, CDR1 SQVTM and CDR2 ANQGSEA. V lost 4 bases and J 0 bases, leaving 10 bases between the germline ends. The CDR3: CSVVEGSSYEQYF. The CDR3 nucleotides are TGCAGCGTTGTTGAGGGTAGCTCCTACGAGCAGTACTTC.

V usage is TRBV27 and J usage is TRBJ1-5; 9 nucleotides line up with TRBD1. Germline lookup yields CDR1 MNHEY and CDR2 SMNVEV (reference sequence). V shed 5 bases, J shed 8 bases, and the junction held 13 bases outside the gene matches. The CDR3 has 16 amino acids. The CDR3 sequence is CASSQGQGNPGKPQHF. DNA of the CDR3: TGTGCCAGCAGTCAGGGACAGGGAAACCCAGGGAAGCCCCAGCATTTT.

The chain is built from TRBV28 and TRBJ1-2; no definite D call. V lost 4 bases and J lost 0, with 15 bases in between. Per the germline V gene, CDR1 is MDHEN and CDR2 is SYDVKM. The CDR3 covers 16 residues. The CDR3: CASSSPQERANYGYTF. The CDR3 nucleotides read TGTGCCAGCAGTTCCCCCCAAGAGAGGGCTAACTATGGCTACACCTTC.

The V gene is TRBV4-1, the J gene TRBJ1-6; D might be TRBD1 (6 bases). Trimming removed 5 bases at V and 0 bases at J, with 14 bases between. The CDR3 extends over 17 amino acids. CDR1 and CDR2 (germline): MGHRA, YSYEKL. The CDR3 protein is CASSTQDRSSYNSPLHF. The CDR3 region has the DNA TGCGCCAGCAGCACCCAGGACAGAAGCTCCTATAATTCACCCCTCCACTTT.

This chain joins TRBV13 and TRBJ1-3; D may be TRBD1 (5 bases). This CDR3 has 15 amino acids. The V end lost 1 base, the J end lost 0 bases, and 7 bases lay between the germline ends. Germline loops: CDR1 PRHDT, CDR2 FYEKMQ (reference sequence). CDR3 loop: CASSLDRSSGNTIYF. The DNA for the CDR3 is TGTGCCAGCAGCTTAGACAGGAGCTCTGGAAACACCATATATTTT.

V is TRBV10-3 and J is TRBJ2-1, with 9 bases matching TRBD2. This CDR3 is 13 amino acids long. Per the germline V gene, CDR1 is ENHRY and CDR2 is SYGVKD. V lost 7 bases and J lost 6; bases outside the gene matches: 4. The DNA of the CDR3 is TGTGCCATCAAGACAGCGGGGGGCAATGAGCAGTTCTTC. Translated, it gives CAIKTAGGNEQFF.

The chain combines TRBV5-1 with TRBJ2-5, with a weak D call TRBD1 (6 bases). This CDR3 contains 14 residues. Germline V gene data show CDR1 as SGHRS and CDR2 as YFSETQ. V lost 2 bases to trimming and J lost 1 base, with 9 bases between them. CDR3 coding DNA: TGCGCCAGCAGCTTCAACAGGGTCCAAGAGACCCAGTACTTC. Its protein is CASSFNRVQETQYF.

The chain couples TRBV4-1 to TRBJ1-2; maybe TRBD1 (6 bases). This CDR3 spans 15 amino acids. Germline V CDR1 and CDR2: MGHRA, YSYEKL. V was clipped by 4 bases and J by 3 bases, with 15 bases between them. DNA for the CDR3: TGCGCCAGCAGCCGAGGCAAACAGGGCGACTATGGCTACACCTTC. Its protein product is CASSRGKQGDYGYTF.

The genes are TRBV5-4 and TRBJ1-1; TRBD1 is a possible D gene (6 bases). The ends were cut back, 4 bases at V and 1 base at J, with 17 bases in the middle. The germline V gene encodes CDR1 SGHNT and CDR2 YYREEE (reference sequence). The CDR3 extends over 16 amino acids. CDR3 DNA sequence: TGTGCCAGCAGCCCCTTCGCGGGGGCTGAGAACACTGAAGCTTTCTTT. Its translation: CASSPFAGAENTEAFF.